This T cell receptor beta chain was sequenced in a study of cytomegalovirus exposure and HLA in healthy donors. The CDR3 is made up of 15 amino acids. Losses at the gene ends were 5 bases for V and 3 bases for J; bases not matched to a gene: 7. Germline V CDR1 and CDR2: SGHAT, FQNNGV. A multiplex PCR was run with 60 Vbeta primers and 13 Jbeta primers. The method was immunoSEQ multiplex PCR; TCRdb's version includes in-frame clones alone and lacks a portion of them. The top ten clones hold around 2.2% of a sample with around 150,000 clones, about 80% of them seen once. Points from the study as a whole: Rarity held for most TCR sequences, but there were some public TCRs that occurred in many donors.

Regarding this clone: Its antigen remains unknown.

The material sequenced was PBMCs. The chain recombines TRBV11-2 with TRBJ2-7; 10 nucleotides match TRBD2. This sequence was found in a man under 40 in good health and CMV-seronegative. The CDR3, as DNA: TGTGCCAGCAGCCTACCCTGGACTAGCGGCTACGAGCAGTACTTC. Residues: CASSLPWTSGYEQYF.